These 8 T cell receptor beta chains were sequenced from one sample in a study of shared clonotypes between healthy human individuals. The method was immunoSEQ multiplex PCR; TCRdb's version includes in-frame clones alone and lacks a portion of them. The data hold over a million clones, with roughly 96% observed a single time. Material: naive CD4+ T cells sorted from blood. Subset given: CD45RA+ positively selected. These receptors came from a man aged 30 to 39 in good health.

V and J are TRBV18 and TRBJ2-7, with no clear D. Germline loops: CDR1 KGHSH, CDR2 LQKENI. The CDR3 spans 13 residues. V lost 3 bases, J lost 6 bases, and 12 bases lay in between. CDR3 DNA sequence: TGTGCCAGCTCACCGCTCGACTGGCTCGAGCAGTACTTC. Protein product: CASSPLDWLEQYF. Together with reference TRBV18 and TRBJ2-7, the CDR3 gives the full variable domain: NAGVMQNPRHLVRRRGQEARLRCSPMKGHSHVYWYRQLPEEGLKFMVYLQKENIIDESGMPKERFSAEFPKEGPSILRIQQVVRGDSAAYFCASSPLDWLEQYFGPGTRLTVT.

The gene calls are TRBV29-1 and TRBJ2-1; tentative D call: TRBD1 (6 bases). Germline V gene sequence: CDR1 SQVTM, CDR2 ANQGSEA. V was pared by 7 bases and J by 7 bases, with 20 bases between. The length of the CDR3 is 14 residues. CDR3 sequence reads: CSGKGDNVRNEQFF. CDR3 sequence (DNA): TGCAGCGGAAAGGGGGACAATGTTAGGAATGAGCAGTTCTTC.

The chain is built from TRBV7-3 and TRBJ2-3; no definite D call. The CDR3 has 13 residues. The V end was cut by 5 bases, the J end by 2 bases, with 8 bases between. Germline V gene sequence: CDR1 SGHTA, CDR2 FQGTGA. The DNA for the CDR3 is TGTGCCAGCAGCCCGGGCTTCACAGATACGCAGTATTTT. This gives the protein CASSPGFTDTQYF.

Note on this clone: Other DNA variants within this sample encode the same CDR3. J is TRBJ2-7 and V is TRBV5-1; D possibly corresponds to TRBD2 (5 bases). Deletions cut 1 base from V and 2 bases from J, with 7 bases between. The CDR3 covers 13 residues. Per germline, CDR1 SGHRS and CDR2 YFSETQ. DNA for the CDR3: TGCGCCAGCAGCTTGAGCGGAACCTACGAGCAGTACTTC. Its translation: CASSLSGTYEQYF.

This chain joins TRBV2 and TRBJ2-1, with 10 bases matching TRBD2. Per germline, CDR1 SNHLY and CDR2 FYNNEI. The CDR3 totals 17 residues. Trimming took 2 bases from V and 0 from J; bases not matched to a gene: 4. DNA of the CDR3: TGTGCCAGCAGTGAATTAGCGGGAGGTCTCTCCTACAATGAGCAGTTCTTC. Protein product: CASSELAGGLSYNEQFF. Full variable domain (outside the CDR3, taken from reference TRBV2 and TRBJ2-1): EPEVTQTPSHQVTQMGQEVILRCVPISNHLYFYWYRQILGQKVEFLVSFYNNEISEKSEIFDDQFSVERPDGSNFTLKIRSTKLEDSAMYFCASSELAGGLSYNEQFFGPGTRLTVL.

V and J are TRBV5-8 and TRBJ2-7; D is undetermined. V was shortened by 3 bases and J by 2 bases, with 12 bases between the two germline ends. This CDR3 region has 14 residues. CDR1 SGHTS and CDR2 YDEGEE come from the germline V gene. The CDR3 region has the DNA TGTGCCAGCAGCTATGACGGTGGCACCTACGAGCAGTACTTC. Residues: CASSYDGGTYEQYF.

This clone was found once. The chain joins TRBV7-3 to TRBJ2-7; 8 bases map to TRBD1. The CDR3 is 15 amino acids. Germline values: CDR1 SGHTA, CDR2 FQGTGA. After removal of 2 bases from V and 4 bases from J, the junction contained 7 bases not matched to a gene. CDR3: CASSLGGQGFYEQYF. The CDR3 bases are TGTGCCAGCAGCTTAGGCGGACAGGGTTTTTACGAGCAGTACTTC.

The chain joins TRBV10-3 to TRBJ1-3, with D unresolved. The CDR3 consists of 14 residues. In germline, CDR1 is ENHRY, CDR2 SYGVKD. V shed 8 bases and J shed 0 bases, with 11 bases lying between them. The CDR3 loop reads CAIRRKSSGNTIYF. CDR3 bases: TGTGCCATCCGTAGGAAGAGCTCTGGAAACACCATATATTTT.